This T cell receptor (beta chain) originates from a study of human T cells and chemical hapten exposure. Study outcomes and limitations: As patch test score rose, PT1 expanded TCR counts tended to rise as well. The presence of alopecia in the donors means their immune response may differ from healthy people's.

The library gave individual cDNA molecules unique molecular identifiers. Original data processing: Across samples, TCR counts had a median of about 88,000 and ranged from roughly 20,000 to 690,600. Via MiXCR, TCRdb re-called the RACE reads, giving one row per CDR3 protein. The V and J calls, along with clone size, are taken from TCRdb and not from the paper's own processing. The data hold some 400,000 distinct CDR3 sequences, with roughly 5% observed a single time. Time point reported: pre-sensitization, week 0. Specified treatment: therapeutic diphenylcyclopropenone sensitization with weekly scalp DPC. Notes on this clonotype: Its matching antigen is unknown.

The CDR3 is 18 amino acids. V was pared by 7 bases and J by 4 bases, with 23 bases between. The source of this sequence is a woman aged 50 to 65 with alopecia areata. Some clones in this sample may be carry-over from other donors' samples. The chain links TRBV12-3 or TRBV12-4 to TRBJ2-6; the D gene is possibly TRBD1 (6 bases). The sequencing here drew on whole blood, taken in connection with sensitization to the hapten diphenylcyclopropenone (DPC). The CDR3 loop is CASTPARQGPFGANVLTF. The DNA of the CDR3 is TGTGCCAGCACCCCGGCACGGCAGGGGCCATTCGGGGCCAACGTCCTGACTTTC.